A selection of T cell receptor beta chains follows, all from one sample in a study of T cells in localized non-small cell lung cancer. Using immunoSEQ multiplex PCR, the repertoire was profiled, and TCRdb retains in-frame clones only, with some absent. Of tens of thousands of clones in the sample, about 90% were seen once. The material was peripheral blood, obtained before any cancer treatment. These receptor sequences come from a male donor at least 60 years old with stage I squamous cell lung carcinoma. Each CDR3 is given with its conserved first and last residue. A D gene is named only where the DNA matches it firmly. Size tells how often a clone was seen (once, few, many) or the class of an expanded clone, and some rows leave it out.

v_gene	abundance	j_gene	d_gene	CDR3aa	CDR3nt
TRBV28	.	TRBJ2-1	.	CASSLGGGSSYNEQFF	TGTGCCAGCAGTTTGGGGGGCGGGAGCTCCTACAATGAGCAGTTCTTC
TRBV7-8	.	TRBJ1-3	.	CASSLGAGEPSGNTIYF	TGTGCCAGCAGCTTAGGGGCCGGGGAGCCCTCTGGAAACACCATATATTTT
TRBV6-5	.	TRBJ2-2	TRBD1	CASLGTGDTGELFF	TGTGCCAGCCTGGGGACAGGTGACACCGGGGAGCTGTTTTTT
TRBV6-6	.	TRBJ1-2	TRBD1	CASSPTGSYGYTF	TGTGCCAGCAGCCCGACAGGGAGCTATGGCTACACCTTC
TRBV11-2	.	TRBJ1-4	.	CASSLVGPPGTNEKLFF	TGTGCCAGCAGCTTAGTGGGTCCCCCGGGGACTAATGAAAAACTGTTTTTT
TRBV7-2	.	TRBJ2-7	.	CASSPPEGVYEQYF	TGTGCCAGCAGCCCCCCAGAGGGAGTCTACGAGCAGTACTTC
TRBV7-9	.	TRBJ1-4	.	CASSLPGEINEKLFF	TGTGCCAGCAGTCTTCCAGGGGAAATCAATGAAAAACTGTTTTTT
TRBV11-2	.	TRBJ2-5	.	CASSLARHVQETQYF	TGTGCCAGCAGCTTAGCGAGGCACGTCCAAGAGACCCAGTACTTC
TRBV15	.	TRBJ2-7	TRBD1	CATSSYGTGPSYEQYF	TGTGCCACCAGCAGCTACGGGACAGGGCCCTCCTACGAGCAGTACTTC
TRBV10-1	.	TRBJ2-3	.	CASSENRLSGQYF	TGCGCCAGCAGTGAGAACCGGCTTAGTGGGCAGTATTTT
TRBV2	.	TRBJ1-1	TRBD1	CASSVNRGHTEAFF	TGTGCCAGCAGTGTCAACAGGGGACACACTGAAGCTTTCTTT
TRBV10-3	.	TRBJ2-1	.	CAISLVPNNEQFF	TGTGCCATCAGCCTTGTCCCCAACAATGAGCAGTTCTTC
TRBV7-9	.	TRBJ2-5	TRBD2	CASSLLPTSGEETQYF	TGTGCCAGCAGCCTCCTCCCGACTAGCGGGGAAGAGACCCAGTACTTC
TRBV10-1	.	TRBJ2-5	TRBD2	CASSEGLAGGPFQETQYF	TGCGCCAGCAGTGAGGGACTAGCGGGGGGCCCTTTCCAAGAGACCCAGTACTTC
TRBV2	few	TRBJ1-5	.	CASLVRRDQPQHF	TGTGCCAGCCTTGTTCGCAGGGATCAGCCCCAGCATTTT
TRBV5-1	.	TRBJ1-2	.	CASSLTDYGYTF	TGCGCCAGCAGCTTAACGGACTATGGCTACACCTTC
TRBV4-2	.	TRBJ2-1	.	CASSTGTGAYNEQFF	TGTGCCAGCAGCACCGGGACGGGCGCCTACAATGAGCAGTTCTTC
TRBV7-2	few	TRBJ2-1	TRBD1	CASSFRDRGSGSDEQFF	TGTGCCAGCAGCTTCCGGGACAGGGGGAGTGGTAGCGATGAGCAGTTCTTC
TRBV25-1	.	TRBJ1-1	.	CASGPHLGGTEAFF	TGTGCCAGTGGTCCTCATCTCGGGGGCACTGAAGCTTTCTTT
TRBV5-6	few	TRBJ1-2	.	CASSFWQANYGYTF	TGTGCCAGCAGCTTCTGGCAGGCTAACTATGGCTACACCTTC
TRBV15	.	TRBJ2-7	TRBD2	CATSRVGAGSGTKMNEQYF	TGTGCCACCAGCAGAGTCGGGGCCGGTAGCGGGACGAAGATGAACGAGCAGTACTTC
TRBV4-2	.	TRBJ1-1	.	CASSQDPPPSGNTEAFF	TGTGCCAGCAGCCAAGATCCCCCCCCATCGGGGAACACTGAAGCTTTCTTT
TRBV7-8	.	TRBJ1-3	.	CASSLETFNSGNTIYF	TGTGCCAGCAGCTTAGAAACTTTCAACTCTGGAAACACCATATATTTT
TRBV18	.	TRBJ2-7	TRBD1	CASSPQGQGHDEQYF	TGTGCCAGCTCTCCCCAGGGACAGGGGCATGACGAGCAGTACTTC
TRBV7-2	.	TRBJ1-2	.	CASSFSGLGYGYTF	TGTGCCAGCAGCTTTTCAGGGTTGGGGTATGGCTACACCTTC
TRBV19	.	TRBJ2-6	.	CASSIVFSGANVLTF	TGTGCCAGTAGTATAGTTTTCTCTGGGGCCAACGTCCTGACTTTC
TRBV6-5	.	TRBJ1-5	.	CASSYSTGVGQPQHF	TGTGCCAGCAGTTACTCGACGGGGGTGGGTCAGCCCCAGCATTTT
TRBV13	.	TRBJ1-1	.	CASSPGEGRYEAFF	TGTGCCAGCAGCCCGGGGGAGGGCCGTTATGAAGCTTTCTTT
TRBV15	once	TRBJ2-3	TRBD2	CATSREGTSGRSGASDTQYF	TGTGCCACCAGCAGGGAGGGGACTAGCGGGAGAAGTGGGGCATCAGATACGCAGTATTTT
TRBV25-1	.	TRBJ1-4	.	CASSEFEGAHEKLFF	TGTGCCAGCAGTGAATTTGAAGGGGCTCATGAAAAACTGTTTTTT
TRBV5-6	.	TRBJ2-3	.	CASSRLGGAVDTQYF	TGTGCCAGCAGCCGTCTTGGGGGGGCCGTTGATACGCAGTATTTT